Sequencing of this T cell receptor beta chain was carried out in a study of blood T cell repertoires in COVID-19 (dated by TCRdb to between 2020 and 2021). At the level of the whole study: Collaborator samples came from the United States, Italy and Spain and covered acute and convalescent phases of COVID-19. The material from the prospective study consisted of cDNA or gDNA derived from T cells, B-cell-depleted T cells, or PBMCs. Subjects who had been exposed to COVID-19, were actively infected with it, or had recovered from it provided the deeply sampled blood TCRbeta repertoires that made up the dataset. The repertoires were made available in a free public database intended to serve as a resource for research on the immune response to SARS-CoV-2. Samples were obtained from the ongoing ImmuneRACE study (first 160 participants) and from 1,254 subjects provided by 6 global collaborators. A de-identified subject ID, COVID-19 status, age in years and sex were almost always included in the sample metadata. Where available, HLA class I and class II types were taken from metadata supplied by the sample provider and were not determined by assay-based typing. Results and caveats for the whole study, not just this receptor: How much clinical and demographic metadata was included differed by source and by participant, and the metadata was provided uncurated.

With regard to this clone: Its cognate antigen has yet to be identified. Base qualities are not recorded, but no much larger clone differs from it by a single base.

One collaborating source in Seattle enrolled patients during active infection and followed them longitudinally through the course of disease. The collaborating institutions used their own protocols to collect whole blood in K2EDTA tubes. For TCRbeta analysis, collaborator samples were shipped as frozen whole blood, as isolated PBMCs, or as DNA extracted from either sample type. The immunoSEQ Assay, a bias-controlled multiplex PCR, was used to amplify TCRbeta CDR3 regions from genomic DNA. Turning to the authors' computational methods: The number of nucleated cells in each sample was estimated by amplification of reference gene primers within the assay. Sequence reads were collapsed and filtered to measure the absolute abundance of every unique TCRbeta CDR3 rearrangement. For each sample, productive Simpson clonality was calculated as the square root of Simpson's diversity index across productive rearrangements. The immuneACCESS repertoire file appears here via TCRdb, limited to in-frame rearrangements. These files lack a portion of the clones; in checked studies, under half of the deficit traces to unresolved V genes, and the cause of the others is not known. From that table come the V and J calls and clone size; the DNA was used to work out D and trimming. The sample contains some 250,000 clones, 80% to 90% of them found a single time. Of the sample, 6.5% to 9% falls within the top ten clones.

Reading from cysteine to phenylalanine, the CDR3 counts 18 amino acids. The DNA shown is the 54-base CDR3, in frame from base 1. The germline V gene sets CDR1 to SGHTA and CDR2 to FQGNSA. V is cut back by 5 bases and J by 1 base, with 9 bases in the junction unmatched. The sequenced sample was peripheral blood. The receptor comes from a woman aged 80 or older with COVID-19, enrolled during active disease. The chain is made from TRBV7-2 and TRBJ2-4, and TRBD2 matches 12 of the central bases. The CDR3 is CASSGRTSGKEAKNIQYF. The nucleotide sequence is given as TGTGCCAGCAGCGGCCGGACTAGCGGGAAAGAGGCCAAAAACATTCAGTACTTC.